Listed below are T cell receptor beta chains from one sample, sequenced in a study of blood T cell repertoires in COVID-19. The assay was immunoSEQ multiplex PCR, and TCRdb's table has in-frame clones only and misses some. The sample contains 350,000 or so clones, about nine tenths of which appear only once. Sequencing was done on a sample of PBMCs or T cells enriched from blood (not recorded which). The receptors stem from a woman between 25 and 40 years old who had been exposed to COVID-19. The CDR3 runs from the conserved cysteine through the conserved F or W. The order of the fields is J gene, V gene, D gene, clone size, CDR3 DNA, CDR3 protein. A D gene is named only where the DNA matches it firmly. Clone size is shown for a subset of rows, as once, few, many or a class of expanded clone.

TRBJ1-2 | TRBV28 | - | - | TGTGCCAGCGGAGGCGCAGGAGCCTACAACTATGGCTACACCTTC | CASGGAGAYNYGYTF
TRBJ2-5 | TRBV5-1 | TRBD2 | - | TGCGCCAGCAGCTCCGGACTAGCGGGACAAGAGACCCAGTACTTC | CASSSGLAGQETQYF
TRBJ1-1 | TRBV5-1 | TRBD1 | - | TGCGCCAGCAGGACAGGGTACACTGAAGCTTTCTTT | CASRTGYTEAFF
TRBJ1-2 | TRBV19 | - | - | TGTGCCAGTAGTATGAGTCGACAGGCTAACTATGGCTACACCTTC | CASSMSRQANYGYTF
TRBJ2-7 | TRBV3-1/TRBV3-2 | - | - | TGTGCCAGCAGCCTCCGGGGGATGGACGAGCAGTACTTC | CASSLRGMDEQYF
TRBJ2-3 | TRBV27 | TRBD2 | - | TGTGCCAGCCTAGGGGCTAGCGGGAGTAGGGATACGCAGTATTTT | CASLGASGSRDTQYF
TRBJ1-5 | TRBV19 | - | once | TGTGCCAGTAGTTATCCCCGACAGGCCAATCAGCCCCAGCATTTT | CASSYPRQANQPQHF
TRBJ2-1 | TRBV10-3 | TRBD1 | - | TGTGCCATCAAAGGGGACAGGGGTGAGAATGAGCAGTTCTTC | CAIKGDRGENEQFF
TRBJ2-2 | TRBV3-1/TRBV3-2 | - | many | TGTGCCAGCAGCCAAGGGGCCACCAGGGGCACCGGGGAGCTGTTTTTT | CASSQGATRGTGELFF
TRBJ2-5 | TRBV7-7 | TRBD2 | - | TGTGCCAGCAGCCCCGGGACTAGTTCCCCCGAGACCCAGTACTTC | CASSPGTSSPETQYF